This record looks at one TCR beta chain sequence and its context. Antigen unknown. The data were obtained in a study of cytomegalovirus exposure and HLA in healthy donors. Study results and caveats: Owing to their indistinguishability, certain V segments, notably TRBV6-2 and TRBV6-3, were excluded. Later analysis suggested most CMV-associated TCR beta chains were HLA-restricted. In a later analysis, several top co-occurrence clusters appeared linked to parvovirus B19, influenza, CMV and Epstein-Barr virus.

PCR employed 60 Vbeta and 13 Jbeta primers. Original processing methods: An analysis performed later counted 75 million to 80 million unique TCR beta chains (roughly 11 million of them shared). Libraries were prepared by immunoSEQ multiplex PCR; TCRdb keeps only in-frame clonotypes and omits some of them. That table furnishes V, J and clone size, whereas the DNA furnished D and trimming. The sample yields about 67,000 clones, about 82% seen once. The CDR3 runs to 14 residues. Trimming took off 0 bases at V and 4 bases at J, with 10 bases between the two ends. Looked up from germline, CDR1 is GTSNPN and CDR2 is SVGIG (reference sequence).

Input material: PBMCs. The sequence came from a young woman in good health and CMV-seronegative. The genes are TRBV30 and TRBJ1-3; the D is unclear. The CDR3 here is CAWSVRGIGNTIYF. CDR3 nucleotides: TGTGCCTGGAGTGTACGAGGGATCGGAAACACCATATATTTT.